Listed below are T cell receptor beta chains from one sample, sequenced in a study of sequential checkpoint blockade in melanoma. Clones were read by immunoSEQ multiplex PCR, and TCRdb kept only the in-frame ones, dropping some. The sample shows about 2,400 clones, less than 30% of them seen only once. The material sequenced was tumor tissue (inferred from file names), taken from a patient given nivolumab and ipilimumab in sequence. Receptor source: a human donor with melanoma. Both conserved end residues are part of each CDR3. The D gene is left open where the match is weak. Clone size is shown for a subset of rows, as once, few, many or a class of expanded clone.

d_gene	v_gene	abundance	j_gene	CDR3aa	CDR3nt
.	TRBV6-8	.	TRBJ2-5	CASSPSLSRETQYF	TGTGCCAGCAGCCCCTCTTTGAGTCGAGAGACCCAGTACTTC
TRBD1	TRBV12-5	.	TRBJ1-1	CASTQQGSVNTEAFF	TGTGCCAGCACCCAACAGGGGTCGGTAAACACTGAAGCTTTCTTT
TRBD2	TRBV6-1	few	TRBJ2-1	CASSEEYSGTYNEQFF	TGTGCCAGCAGTGAAGAGTATAGCGGGACCTACAATGAGCAGTTCTTC
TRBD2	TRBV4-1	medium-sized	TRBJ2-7	CASSPGASGGYGEQYF	TGCGCCAGCAGCCCTGGGGCTAGCGGGGGATATGGCGAGCAGTACTTC
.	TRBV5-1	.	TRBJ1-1	CASSLGGGYTEAFF	TGCGCCAGCAGCTTAGGAGGGGGGTACACTGAAGCTTTCTTT
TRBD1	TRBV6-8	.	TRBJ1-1	CASRFDRGGTEAFF	TGTGCCAGCAGATTCGACAGGGGTGGCACTGAAGCTTTCTTT
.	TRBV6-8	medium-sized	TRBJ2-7	CASSDSSGGGEQYF	TGTGCCAGCAGTGACTCGAGCGGTGGAGGCGAGCAGTACTTC
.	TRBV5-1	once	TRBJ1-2	CASSPPLANYGYTF	TGCGCCAGCAGCCCACCGCTCGCCAACTATGGCTACACCTTC
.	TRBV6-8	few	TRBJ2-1	CASSYSRDGVSYNEQFF	TGTGCCAGCAGTTACTCGAGGGATGGGGTCTCCTACAATGAGCAGTTCTTC
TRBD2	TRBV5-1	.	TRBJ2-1	CASSGELAGRNNEQFF	TGCGCCAGCAGCGGCGAACTAGCGGGACGGAACAATGAGCAGTTCTTC
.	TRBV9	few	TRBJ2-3	CASRPGTSTDTQYF	TGTGCCAGCCGACCGGGGACTAGCACAGATACGCAGTATTTT
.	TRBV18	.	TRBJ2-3	CASSPPSTDTQYF	TGTGCCAGCTCACCACCAAGTACAGATACGCAGTATTTT
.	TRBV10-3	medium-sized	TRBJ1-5	CAISELAQENQPQHF	TGTGCCATCAGTGAGCTGGCCCAAGAAAATCAGCCCCAGCATTTT
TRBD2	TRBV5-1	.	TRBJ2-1	CASSLKREPSEQFF	TGCGCCAGCAGCTTGAAGCGGGAGCCATCCGAGCAGTTCTTC
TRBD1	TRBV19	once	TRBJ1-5	CASSIDRGTQPQHF	TGTGCCAGTAGTATCGACAGGGGTACACAGCCCCAGCATTTT
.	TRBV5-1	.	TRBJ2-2	CASSLDSGSGELFF	TGCGCCAGCAGCTTGGATTCGGGAAGCGGGGAGCTGTTTTTT
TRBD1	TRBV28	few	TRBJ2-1	CASSPLSQGAAYNEQFF	TGTGCCAGCAGCCCCCTCTCTCAGGGGGCGGCCTACAATGAGCAGTTCTTC
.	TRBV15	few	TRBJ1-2	CATSRDSGTTGYTF	TGTGCCACCAGCAGAGATTCAGGGACCACTGGCTACACCTTC
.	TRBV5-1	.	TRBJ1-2	CASSLAVDDGGYTF	TGCGCCAGCAGCTTGGCGGTTGACGACGGAGGCTACACCTTC
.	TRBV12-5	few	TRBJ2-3	CASGLVGPGYTDTQYF	TGTGCTAGTGGTTTGGTAGGGCCGGGGTACACAGATACGCAGTATTTT
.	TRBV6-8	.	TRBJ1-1	CASSYPGGGPTEAFF	TGTGCCAGCAGTTACCCGGGGGGAGGGCCCACTGAAGCTTTCTTT